Presented here are 5 T cell receptor beta chains from one specimen sequenced in a study of tumor-infiltrating lymphocytes in primary liver carcinoma. Germline DNA was extracted alongside blood RNA, which was obtained from unsorted whole blood. A primer matching the constant region was used to make TCR beta cDNA from around 550 ng of total RNA. Amplification in three nested multiplex PCR rounds with slightly modified ARM-PCR gave rise to TCR beta libraries. TRBV1-TRBV30 forward primers paired with a C-beta reverse primer were used in the first two PCR rounds, which ran roughly 9 cycles each. TCRdb redid the calling of the multiplex PCR reads with MiXCR, one entry per CDR3 protein. The sample includes about 320,000 distinct CDR3 sequences, roughly 60% of them seen just once. Sequencing used peripheral blood. These receptors were obtained from a man in his forties with primary liver carcinoma and hepatitis B virus infection.

The chain couples TRBV28 to TRBJ2-1; maybe TRBD1 (5 bases). V was pared by 2 bases and J by 7 bases, with 18 bases between. The CDR3 length is 16 residues. Germline V gene data show CDR1 as MDHEN and CDR2 as SYDVKM. The chain's CDR3 is CASSLEFGHGTNEQFF. The CDR3 nucleotides read TGTGCCAGCAGTTTAGAATTTGGACATGGAACAAATGAGCAGTTCTTC. The whole variable domain, remainder taken from reference TRBV28 and TRBJ2-1, is DVKVTQSSRYLVKRTGEKVFLECVQDMDHENMFWYRQDPGLGLRLIYFSYDVKMKEKGDIPEGYSVSREKKERFSLILESASTNQTSMYLCASSLEFGHGTNEQFFGPGTRLTVL.

In regard to this clonotype: One end of the junction does not line up with germline, which may come from a read error. V is TRBV5-1 and J is TRBJ2-1; D not certain. CDR1 SGHRS and CDR2 YFSETQ come from the germline V gene. This CDR3 has 13 residues. The chain's CDR3 is CASSLALNNEQIF. The CDR3 bases are TGCGCCAGCAGCTTGGCCCTAAACAATGAGCAGATCTTC. The complete variable domain, with remaining parts taken from reference TRBV5-1 and TRBJ2-1, reads KAGVTQTPRYLIKTRGQQVTLSCSPISGHRSVSWYQQTPGQGLQFLFEYFSETQRNKGNFPGRFSGRQFSNSRSEMNVSTLELGDSALYLCASSLALNNEQIFGPGTRLTVL.

J is TRBJ2-7 and V is TRBV11-1, with unresolved D. The CDR3 has 15 residues. Per the germline V gene, CDR1 is SGHAT and CDR2 is FQDESV (reference sequence). Deletions cut 5 bases from V and 0 bases from J, with 14 bases between. The CDR3, as DNA: TGTGCCAGCAGCCGTGCCACCAACAGCTCCTACGAGCAGTACTTC. Residues: CASSRATNSSYEQYF.

About this clonotype itself: As the CDR3 is not closed by the conserved phenylalanine or tryptophan, this likely results from a read error. The chain uses TRBV29-1 and TRBJ2-2; D possibly corresponds to TRBD1 (6 bases). This CDR3 is built from 12 residues. Germline V lookup: CDR1 SQVTM, CDR2 ANQGSEA. CDR3 in DNA: TGTAGAGGTACCCAGGGGTCCGGGGAGCTGTTTTAT. Translating it yields CRGTQGSGELFY.

The chain is built from TRBV6-5 and TRBJ1-4, with D perhaps TRBD1 (5 bases). The CDR3 is 15 residues long. With 5 bases removed from V and 1 base from J, the gap between germline ends came to 11 bases. Germline-derived CDR1 and CDR2 are MNHEY and SVGAGI. CDR3 bases: TGTGCCAGCAGTGCCTCAGGGAGAACTAATGAAAAACTGTTTTTT. It specifies CASSASGRTNEKLFF.